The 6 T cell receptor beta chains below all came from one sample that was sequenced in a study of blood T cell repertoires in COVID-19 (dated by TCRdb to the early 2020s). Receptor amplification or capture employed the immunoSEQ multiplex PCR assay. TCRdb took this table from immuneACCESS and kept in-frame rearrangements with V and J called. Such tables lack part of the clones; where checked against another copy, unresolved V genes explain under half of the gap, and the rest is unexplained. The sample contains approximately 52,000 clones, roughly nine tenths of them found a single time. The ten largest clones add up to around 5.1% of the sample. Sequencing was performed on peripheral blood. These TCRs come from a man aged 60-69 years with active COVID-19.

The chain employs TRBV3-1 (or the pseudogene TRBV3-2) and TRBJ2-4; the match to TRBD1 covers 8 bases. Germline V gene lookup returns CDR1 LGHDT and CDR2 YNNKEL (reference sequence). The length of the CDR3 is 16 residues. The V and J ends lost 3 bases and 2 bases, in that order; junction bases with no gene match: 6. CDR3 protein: CASSHKNRGSKNIQYF. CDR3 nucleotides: TGTGCCAGCAGCCACAAGAACAGGGGGTCCAAAAACATTCAGTACTTC.

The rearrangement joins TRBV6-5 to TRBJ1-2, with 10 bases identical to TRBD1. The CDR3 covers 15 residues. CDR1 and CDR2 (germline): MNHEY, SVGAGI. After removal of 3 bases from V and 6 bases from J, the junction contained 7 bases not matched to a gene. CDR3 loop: CASSYETGGENGYTF. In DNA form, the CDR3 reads TGTGCCAGCAGTTATGAGACAGGGGGCGAGAATGGCTACACCTTC.

Here the CDR3 DNA reads TGTGCCAGCAGTCCGCCGGGCGGGATTACCAATGAGCAGTTCTTC. Protein: CASSPPGGITNEQFF. The rearrangement joins TRBV6-2 or TRBV6-3 to TRBJ2-1; maybe TRBD2 (6 bases). Germline assignment: CDR1 MNHEY and CDR2 SVGEGT. Trimming removed 5 bases from V and 6 bases from J, with 17 bases in between. The CDR3 length is 15 residues.

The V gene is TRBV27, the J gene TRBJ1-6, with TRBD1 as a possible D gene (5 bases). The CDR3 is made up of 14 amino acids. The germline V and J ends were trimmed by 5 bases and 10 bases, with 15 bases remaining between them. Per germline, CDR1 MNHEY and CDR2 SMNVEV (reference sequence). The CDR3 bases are TGTGCCAGCAGTATCGGGCGTCGGGGGTCACCCCTCCACTTT. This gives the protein CASSIGRRGSPLHF.

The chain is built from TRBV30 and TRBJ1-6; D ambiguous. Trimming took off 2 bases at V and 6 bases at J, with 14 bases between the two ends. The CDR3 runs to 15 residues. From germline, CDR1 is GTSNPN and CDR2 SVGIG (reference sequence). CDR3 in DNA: TGTGCCTGGAGTCCCCGAGGGCTGATTAATTCACCCCTCCACTTT. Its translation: CAWSPRGLINSPLHF. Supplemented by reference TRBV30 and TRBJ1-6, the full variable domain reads SQTIHQWPATLVQPVGSPLSLECTVEGTSNPNLYWYRQAAGRGLQLLFYSVGIGQISSEVPQNLSASRPQDRQFILSSKKLLLSDSGFYLCAWSPRGLINSPLHFGNGTRLTVT.

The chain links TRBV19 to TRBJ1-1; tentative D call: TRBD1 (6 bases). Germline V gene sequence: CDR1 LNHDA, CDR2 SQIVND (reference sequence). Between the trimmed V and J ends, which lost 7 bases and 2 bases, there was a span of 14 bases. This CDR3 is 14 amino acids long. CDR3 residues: CASNKQGINTEAFF. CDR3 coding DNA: TGTGCCAGTAACAAACAGGGAATAAACACTGAAGCTTTCTTT.